The present T cell receptor (beta chain) was sequenced within a study of blood T cells in healthy people across ages. Then a second PCR, running about 6 to 12 cycles, was carried out with a sample-barcoded 5' primer and a J-beta primer mix. A single record per CDR3 protein comes from TCRdb applying MiXCR to the 5' RACE reads. Of roughly 2 million distinct CDR3 sequences in the sample, about 50% were seen once. CDR1 and CDR2 (germline): SQVTM, ANQGSEA. The CDR3 sequence is 14 residues long. Deletions cut 5 bases from V and 4 bases from J, with 17 bases between. This clonotype appeared many times. The sequenced sample was blood. The chain links TRBV29-1 to TRBJ1-2; perhaps TRBD1 as D (5 bases). The TCR was taken from a woman in her thirties or forties in good health. The CDR3 spells CSVLTGLGFYGYTF. The CDR3 DNA sequence: TGCAGCGTTCTCACGGGACTGGGTTTCTATGGCTACACCTTC.